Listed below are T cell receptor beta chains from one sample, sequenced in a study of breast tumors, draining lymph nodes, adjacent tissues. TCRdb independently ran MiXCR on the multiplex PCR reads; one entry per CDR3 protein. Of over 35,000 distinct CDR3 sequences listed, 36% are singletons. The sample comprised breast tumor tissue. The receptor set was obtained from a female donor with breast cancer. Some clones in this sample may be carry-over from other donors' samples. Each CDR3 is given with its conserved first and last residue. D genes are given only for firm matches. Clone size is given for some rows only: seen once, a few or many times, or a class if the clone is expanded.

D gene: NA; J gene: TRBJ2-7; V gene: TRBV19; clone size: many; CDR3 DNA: TGTGCCAGTAGTATCTCCAGCAGTTCCTACGAGCAGTACTTC; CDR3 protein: CASSISSSSYEQYF
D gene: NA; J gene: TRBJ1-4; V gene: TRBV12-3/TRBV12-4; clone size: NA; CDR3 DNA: TGTGCCAGCAGTCTCTTGGCTAATGAAAAACTGTTTTTT; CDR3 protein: CASSLLANEKLFF
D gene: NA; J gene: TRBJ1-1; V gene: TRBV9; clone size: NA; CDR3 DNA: TGTGCCAGCAGCGTAGCCTCAGACACTGAAGCTTTCTTT; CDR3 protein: CASSVASDTEAFF
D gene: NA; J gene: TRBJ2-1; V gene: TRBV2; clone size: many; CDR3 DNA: TGTGCCAGCAGCACCCAGGGAAATGAGCAGTTCTTC; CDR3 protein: CASSTQGNEQFF
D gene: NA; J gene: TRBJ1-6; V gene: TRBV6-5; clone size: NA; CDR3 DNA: TGTGCCAGCAGTTACGAGGGAATTTCACCCCTCCACTTT; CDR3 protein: CASSYEGISPLHF
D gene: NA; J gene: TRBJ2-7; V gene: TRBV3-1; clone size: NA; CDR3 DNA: TGTGCCAGCAGCCCTCGGGGGTCCTACGAGCAGTACTTC; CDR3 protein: CASSPRGSYEQYF
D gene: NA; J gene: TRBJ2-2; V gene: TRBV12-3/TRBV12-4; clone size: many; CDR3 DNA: TGTGCCAGCAGCAGTCTACCTAACACCGGGGAGCTGTTTTTT; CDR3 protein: CASSSLPNTGELFF
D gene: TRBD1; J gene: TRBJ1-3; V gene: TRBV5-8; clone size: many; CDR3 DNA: TGTGCCAGCAGCTTCCAGGGGGCGAGGGGCAGGAGTGGAAACACCATATATTTT; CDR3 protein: CASSFQGARGRSGNTIYF
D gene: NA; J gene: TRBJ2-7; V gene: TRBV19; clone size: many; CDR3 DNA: TGTGCCAGTAGTATCAAAGGTGTCGGGATCCACGAGCAGTACTTC; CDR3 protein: CASSIKGVGIHEQYF
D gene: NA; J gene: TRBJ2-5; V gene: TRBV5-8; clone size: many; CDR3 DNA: TGTGCCAGCAGCTTGGTTAGCCAAGAGACCCAGTACTTC; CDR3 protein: CASSLVSQETQYF
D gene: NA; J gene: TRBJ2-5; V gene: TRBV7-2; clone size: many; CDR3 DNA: TGTGCCAGCAGCTCCCGACGAGGGGGGGGGACAGAGACCCAGTACTTC; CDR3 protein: CASSSRRGGGTETQYF
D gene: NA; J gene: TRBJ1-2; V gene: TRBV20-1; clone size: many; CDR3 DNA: TGCAGTGCTAGAAGGGGCAGCCTGGGAGGCTACACCTTC; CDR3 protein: CSARRGSLGGYTF
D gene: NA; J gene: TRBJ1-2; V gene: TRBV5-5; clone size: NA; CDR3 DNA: TGTGCCAGCAGCTCACAGGGTAACTATGGCTACACCTTC; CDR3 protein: CASSSQGNYGYTF
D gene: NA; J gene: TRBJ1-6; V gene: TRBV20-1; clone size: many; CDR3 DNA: TGCAGTGCCCCGGGGGGTACACTCTATAATTCACCCCTCCACTTT; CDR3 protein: CSAPGGTLYNSPLHF
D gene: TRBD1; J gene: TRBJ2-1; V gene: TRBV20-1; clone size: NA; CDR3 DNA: TGCAGTGCTAGGGGACAGGGGGCGCCCCGAGCCAATGAGCAGTTCTTC; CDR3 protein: CSARGQGAPRANEQFF
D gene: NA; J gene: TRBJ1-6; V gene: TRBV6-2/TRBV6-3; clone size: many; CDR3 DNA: TGTGCCAGCAGTTACTCGAGGACGGGGACTAATTCACCCCTCCACTTT; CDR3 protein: CASSYSRTGTNSPLHF
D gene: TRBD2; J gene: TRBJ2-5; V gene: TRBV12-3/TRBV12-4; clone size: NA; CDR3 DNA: TGTGCCAGCATGTTTAGCGGGAGAGGAGAGACCCAGTACTTC; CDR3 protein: CASMFSGRGETQYF
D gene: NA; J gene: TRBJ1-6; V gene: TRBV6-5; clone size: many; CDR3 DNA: TGTGCCAGCAGTTACAATGCGGGGCCCTATAATTCACCCCTCCACTTT; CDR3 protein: CASSYNAGPYNSPLHF
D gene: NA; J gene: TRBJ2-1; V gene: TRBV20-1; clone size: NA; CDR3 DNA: TGCAGTGCTAGAGATCGAGAGAGAGAGCAGTTCTTC; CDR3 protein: CSARDREREQFF
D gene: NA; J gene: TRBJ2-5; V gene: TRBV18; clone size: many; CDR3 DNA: TGTGCCAGCTCACCAAGAGGGGACCAAGAGACCCAGTACTTC; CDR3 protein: CASSPRGDQETQYF
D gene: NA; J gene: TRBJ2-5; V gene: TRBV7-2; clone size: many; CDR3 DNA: TGTGCCAGCAGCTTCCCGGCACGGCGAGAGACCCAGTACTTC; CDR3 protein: CASSFPARRETQYF
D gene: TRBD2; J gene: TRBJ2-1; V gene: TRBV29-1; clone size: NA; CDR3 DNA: TGCAGCGTTGACGGTGTAGCGGGAGACAATGGGCAGCTCTTC; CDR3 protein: CSVDGVAGDNGQLF
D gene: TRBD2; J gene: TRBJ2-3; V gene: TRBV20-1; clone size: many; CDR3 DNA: TGCAGTGCTAGATCACTAGCGGTACACACAGATACGCAGTATTTT; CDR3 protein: CSARSLAVHTDTQYF
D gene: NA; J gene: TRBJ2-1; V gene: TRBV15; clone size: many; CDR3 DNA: TGTGCCACCAGCAGCGGCCACACTTACAATGAGCAGTTCTTC; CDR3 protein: CATSSGHTYNEQFF
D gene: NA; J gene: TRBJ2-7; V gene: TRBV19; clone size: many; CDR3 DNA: TGTGCCAGTAGTACCTACGGACTATCTAAAACCTACGAGCAGTACTTC; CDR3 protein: CASSTYGLSKTYEQYF
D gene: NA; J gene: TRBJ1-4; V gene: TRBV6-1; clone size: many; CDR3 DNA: TGTGCCAGCAGTGAAGCAGGCACCCGAGGGACTAATGAAAAACTGTTTTTT; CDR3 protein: CASSEAGTRGTNEKLFF
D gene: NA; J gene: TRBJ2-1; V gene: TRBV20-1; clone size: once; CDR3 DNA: TGCAGTGCTAGAACTGACACCGGGGGTTCCTACAATGAGCAGTTCTTC; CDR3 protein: CSARTDTGGSYNEQFF
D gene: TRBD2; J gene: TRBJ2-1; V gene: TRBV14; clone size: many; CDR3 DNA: TGTGCCAGCAGCCAAAGGCCTAGCGGATCCTACAATGAGCAGTTCTTC; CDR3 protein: CASSQRPSGSYNEQFF
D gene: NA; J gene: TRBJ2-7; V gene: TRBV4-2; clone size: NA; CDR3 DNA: TGTGCCAGCAGCCAAGCCCCGCTAGCGACAAGCTCCTACGAGCAGTACTTC; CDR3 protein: CASSQAPLATSSYEQYF
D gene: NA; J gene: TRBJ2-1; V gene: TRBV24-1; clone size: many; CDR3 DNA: TGTGCCACCAGTGATTTTCTTGACAATGAGCAGTTCTTC; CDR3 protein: CATSDFLDNEQFF
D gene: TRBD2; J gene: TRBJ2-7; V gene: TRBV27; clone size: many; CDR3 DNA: TGTGCCAGCAGTTTCTCGAGCGGGGTGGGGAAGCAGTACTTC; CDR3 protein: CASSFSSGVGKQYF
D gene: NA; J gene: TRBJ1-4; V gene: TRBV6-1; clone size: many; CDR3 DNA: TGTGCCAGCACTCCCTTAGGGAGCCGTGAAAAACTGTTTTTT; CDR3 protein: CASTPLGSREKLFF
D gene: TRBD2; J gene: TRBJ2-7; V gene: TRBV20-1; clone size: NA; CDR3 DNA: TGCAGCGTCTCCGGGACTAGCGGGAGGTACGAGCAGTACTTC; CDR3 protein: CSVSGTSGRYEQYF
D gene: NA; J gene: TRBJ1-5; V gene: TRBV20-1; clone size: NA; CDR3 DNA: TGCAGTGCAAACATTAAGGGGCAGGGTTCGTATCAGCCCCAGCATTTT; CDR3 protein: CSANIKGQGSYQPQHF
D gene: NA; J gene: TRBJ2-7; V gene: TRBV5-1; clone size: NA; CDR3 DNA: TGCGCCAGCAGCTTGGGGGCAGGTCTTCGCGAGCAGTACTTC; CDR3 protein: CASSLGAGLREQYF
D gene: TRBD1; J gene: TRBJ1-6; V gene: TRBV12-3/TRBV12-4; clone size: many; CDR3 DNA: TGTGCCAGCAGCTTGCTGGACAGGGCTAATTCACCCCTCCACTTT; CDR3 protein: CASSLLDRANSPLHF
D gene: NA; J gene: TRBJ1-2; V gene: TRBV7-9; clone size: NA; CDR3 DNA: TGTGCCAGCAGCCCCCGGACCCCTCGGAACTATGGCTACACCTTC; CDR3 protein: CASSPRTPRNYGYTF
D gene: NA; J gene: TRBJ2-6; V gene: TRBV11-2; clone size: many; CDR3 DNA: TGTGCCAGCAGCTATGACAGCGTAGGGACTGGGGCCAACGTCCTGACTTTC; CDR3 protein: CASSYDSVGTGANVLTF